The T cell receptor beta chain under discussion was sequenced for a study of shared clonotypes between healthy human individuals (dated by TCRdb to about 2020). Some background on the complete study: Three men and two women, aged 18 to 49 years, made up the cohort. For each donor, three plates each were used for CD4 naive and CD4 memory, two plates were used for CD8 naive, and one plate was used for CD8 memory. Libraries were prepared and TCR repertoires were sequenced by different laboratories using diverse techniques, in order to increase sequencing depth and limit assay-specific biases. Per donor, leukapheresis produced somewhere between about 0.9 and 9 billion PBMCs. To estimate repertoire size and how much clonotype sharing occurs between individuals, the study deeply sequenced the blood TCR repertoires of five healthy adults. Broader findings and caveats from the paper: Because the study included a small number of donors, the genetic and exposure-history diversity represented was limited. Sampling was restricted to blood, and TCR repertoires in tissues likely differ from the TCR repertoires found in blood. Rarefaction of sorted-subset datasets indicated incomplete sequencing despite the large sequencing depth. Larger estimated clonotype richness was generally found for naive subsets than for memory subsets. Based on pairwise subsampling, the degree of clonotype sharing among donors was expected to be affected by sequencing depth. Higher generation probabilities were observed for clonotypes shared by all four sorted-subset donors than for non-shared clonotypes. Across a few donors, 5% to 6% of naive CD4, over 3% of naive CD8, 2.3% of memory CD4, and approximately 0.42% of memory CD8 clonotypes were shared.

CD8 naive samples were obtained by positive selection for CCR7 among CD45RO-negative cells, yielding a CD45RA+CCR7+ population from which TemRA cells were excluded. Healthy HIV-negative adults with no recently reported acute infections or vaccinations were included as donors. Only Caucasian adults living in Nashville, Tennessee, USA were represented among the donors. Blood was collected by leukapheresis, and PBMCs were isolated by Ficoll-Histopaque density gradient centrifugation and then cryopreserved in liquid nitrogen vapor phase. Purity and quantity of every magnetically sorted T cell population were checked by analytical flow cytometry. Each sorted fraction had its genomic DNA isolated and then quantified by UV absorbance on a Nanodrop 2000c. The CDR3 runs 12 residues from the cysteine to the phenylalanine. The CDR3 DNA has 36 bases and is translated from base 1. From a lookup of the germline V gene (reference sequence), CDR1 and CDR2 are SGHNT and YYREEE. V loses 3 bases, J loses 7 bases, and the germline ends lie 10 bases apart.

In regard to this clone: This receptor's antigen is unknown. Base-call qualities are not available, and no considerably larger clone is one nucleotide away.

TCR CDR3 regions were amplified from genomic DNA by multiplex PCR using the deep immunoSEQ assay. Genomic DNA extracted from each cell subset was distributed evenly over all wells of several immunoSEQ 96-well plates, and each plate served as one replicate. Each replicate PCR for sorted subsets received about 220 ng genomic DNA, equal to 28,000 or so T cell genomes. The purified libraries were quantified using a Qubit 3.0 fluorometer, sized with a Bioanalyzer 2100, and then quantified again using the KAPA Library Quantification kit. A separate single-read 150-cycle Illumina NextSeq 550 flow cell was used to sequence each immunoSEQ 96-well plate. The authors' analysis ran thus. Because only junctional sequences without quality scores were contained in the immunoSEQ output, filtering matching that applied to full-length reads could not be performed. Sequences were annotated with PyIR, a Python wrapper for IgBLAST v1.9, using IMGT germline references to assign V/J genes and CDR3. Reads with weak V/J assignments (E-value above 1e-6), missing CDR3, stop codons, out-of-frame junctions, or ambiguous translated residues were removed. V3J clonotypes were defined by identical inferred V gene, J gene, and CDR3 amino acid sequence. Percentage overlap between repertoires was computed as shared unique clonotypes divided by the size of the smaller repertoire. RTK rarefaction, the Chao1 estimator, and Recon v2.1 estimates of unobserved clonotypes were used to assess repertoire richness. Generation probabilities for all TCRbeta clonotypes obtained by the gDNA method from a handful of donors were computed using OLGA. What TCRdb holds here is the immuneACCESS table cut down to in-frame rearrangements. Part of the clones is not present; checked against another copy, under half of the missing clones reflect an unresolved V gene, and the others are unexplained. That table furnishes V, J and clone size, whereas the DNA furnished D and trimming. A total of some 600,000 clones appear in this sample, 90% to 97% of them only once. Roughly 0.1% of the sample goes to the ten largest clones.

The V gene is TRBV5-4 and the J gene is TRBJ1-1; the D gene lacks a confident call. The receptor's source is a woman under 40 in good health. Sequencing was done on a sample of naive CD8+ T cells sorted from blood. The sample's cell subset or site label is to be understood as: CD45RA+CCR7+. The bases read TGTGCCAGCAGCTCGGGTCGGGGTGAAGCTTTCTTT. It codes for CASSSGRGEAFF.